This T cell receptor beta chain was captured by sequencing in a study of blood T cell repertoires in COVID-19. Two negative PCRs, clearance, or symptom resolution characterized the recovered Cohort 3 donors. CDR1 MDHEN and CDR2 SYDVKM come from the germline V gene. The CDR3 is made up of 14 amino acids. Sequenced by immunoSEQ multiplex PCR; TCRdb stores in-frame clones only, minus some. The data show about 320,000 clones, about nine tenths seen once. The sample comprised PBMCs or T cells enriched from blood (not recorded which). The sequence was collected from a man between 60 and 75 years old who had recovered from COVID-19. This chain connects TRBV28 to TRBJ2-1; 8 bases map to TRBD2. The CDR3 sequence is CGAGGTVAYNEQFF. In DNA, the CDR3 is TGTGGGGCGGGGGGAACGGTAGCCTACAATGAGCAGTTCTTC.